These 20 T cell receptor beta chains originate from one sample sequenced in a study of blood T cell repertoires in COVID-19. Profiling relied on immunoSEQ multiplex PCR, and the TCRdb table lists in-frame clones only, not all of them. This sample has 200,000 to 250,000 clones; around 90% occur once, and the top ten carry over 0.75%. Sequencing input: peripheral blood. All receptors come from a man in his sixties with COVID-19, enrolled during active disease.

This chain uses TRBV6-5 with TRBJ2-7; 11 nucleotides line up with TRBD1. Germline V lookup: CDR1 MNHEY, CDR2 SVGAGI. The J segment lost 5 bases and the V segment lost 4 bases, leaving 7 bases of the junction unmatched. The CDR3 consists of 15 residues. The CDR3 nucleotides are TGTGCCAGCAGTTCGGTAGGGACAGGGGGTCACGAGCAGTACTTC. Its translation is CASSSVGTGGHEQYF.

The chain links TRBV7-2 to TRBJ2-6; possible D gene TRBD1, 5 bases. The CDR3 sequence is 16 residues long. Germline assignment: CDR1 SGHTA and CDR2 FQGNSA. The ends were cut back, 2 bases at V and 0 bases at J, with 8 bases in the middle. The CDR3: CASSLQGTSGANVLTF. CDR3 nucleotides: TGTGCCAGCAGCTTACAGGGAACCTCTGGGGCCAACGTCCTGACTTTC.

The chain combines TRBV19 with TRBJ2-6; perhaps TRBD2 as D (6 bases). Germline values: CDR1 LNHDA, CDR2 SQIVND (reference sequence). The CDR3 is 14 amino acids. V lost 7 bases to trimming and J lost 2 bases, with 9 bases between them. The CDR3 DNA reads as TGTGCCAGTAAGGGCGGGGCTGGGGCCAACGTCCTGACTTTC. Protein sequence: CASKGGAGANVLTF.

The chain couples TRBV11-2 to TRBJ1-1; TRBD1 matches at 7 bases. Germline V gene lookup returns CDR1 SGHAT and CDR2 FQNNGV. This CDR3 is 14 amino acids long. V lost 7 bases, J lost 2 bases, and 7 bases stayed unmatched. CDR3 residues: CASTTGTANTEAFF. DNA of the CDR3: TGTGCCAGCACGACCGGGACAGCTAACACTGAAGCTTTCTTT.

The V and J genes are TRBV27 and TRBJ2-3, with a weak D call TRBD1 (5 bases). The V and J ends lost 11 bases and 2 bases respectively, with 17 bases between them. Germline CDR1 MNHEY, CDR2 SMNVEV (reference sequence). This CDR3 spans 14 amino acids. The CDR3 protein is CACRGRGDTDTQYF. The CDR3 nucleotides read TGTGCCTGTAGGGGCAGAGGAGACACAGATACGCAGTATTTT.

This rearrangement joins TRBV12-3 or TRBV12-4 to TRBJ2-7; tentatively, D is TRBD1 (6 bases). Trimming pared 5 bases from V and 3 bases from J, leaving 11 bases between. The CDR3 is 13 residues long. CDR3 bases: TGTGCCAGCAGTCCACAGGGAAACTACGAGCAGTACTTC. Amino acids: CASSPQGNYEQYF.

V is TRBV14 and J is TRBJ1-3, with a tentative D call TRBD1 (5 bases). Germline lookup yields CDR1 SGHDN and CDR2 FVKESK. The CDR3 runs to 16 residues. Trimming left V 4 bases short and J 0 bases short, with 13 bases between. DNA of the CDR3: TGTGCCAGCAGCCGCGGGGGGACTTTCTCTGGAAACACCATATATTTT. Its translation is CASSRGGTFSGNTIYF.

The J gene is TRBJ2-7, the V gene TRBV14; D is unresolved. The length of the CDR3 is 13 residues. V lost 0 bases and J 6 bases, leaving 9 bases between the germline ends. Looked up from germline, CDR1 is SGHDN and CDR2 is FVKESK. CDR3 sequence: CASSQDISREQYF. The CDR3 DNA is TGTGCCAGCAGCCAAGATATTAGCCGCGAGCAGTACTTC.

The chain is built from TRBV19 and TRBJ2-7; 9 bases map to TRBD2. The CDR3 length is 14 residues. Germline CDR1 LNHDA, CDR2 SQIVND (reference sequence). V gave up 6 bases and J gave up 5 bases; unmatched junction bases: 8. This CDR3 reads CASSPTSGLDEQYF. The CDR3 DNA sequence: TGTGCCAGTAGCCCTACTAGCGGGCTAGACGAGCAGTACTTC.

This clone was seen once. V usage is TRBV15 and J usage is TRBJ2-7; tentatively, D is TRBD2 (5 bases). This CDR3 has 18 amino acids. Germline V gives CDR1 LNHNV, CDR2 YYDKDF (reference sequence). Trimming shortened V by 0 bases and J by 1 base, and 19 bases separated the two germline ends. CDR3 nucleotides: TGTGCCACCAGCAGAGAAGGAGCGGCAGGTGGGGAATCCTACGAGCAGTACTTC. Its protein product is CATSREGAAGGESYEQYF.

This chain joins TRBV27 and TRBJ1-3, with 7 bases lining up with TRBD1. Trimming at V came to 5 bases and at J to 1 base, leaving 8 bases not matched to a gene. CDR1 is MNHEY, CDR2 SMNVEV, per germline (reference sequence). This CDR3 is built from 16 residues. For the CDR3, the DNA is TGTGCCAGCAGTCTCACAGGGGTTCGATCTGGAAACACCATATATTTT. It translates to CASSLTGVRSGNTIYF.

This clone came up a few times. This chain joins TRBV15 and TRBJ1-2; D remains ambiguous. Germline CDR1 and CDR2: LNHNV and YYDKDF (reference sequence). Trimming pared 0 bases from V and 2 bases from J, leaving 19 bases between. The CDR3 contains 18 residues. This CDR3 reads CATSREPSLRVPNYGYTF. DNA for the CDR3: TGTGCCACCAGCAGAGAGCCCTCCCTCCGCGTCCCCAACTATGGCTACACCTTC.

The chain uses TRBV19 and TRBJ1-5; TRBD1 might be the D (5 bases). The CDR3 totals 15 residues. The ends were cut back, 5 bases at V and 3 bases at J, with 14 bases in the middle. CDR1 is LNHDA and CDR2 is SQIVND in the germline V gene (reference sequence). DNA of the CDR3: TGTGCCAGTAGTTCCCAGGGAACTCACAATCAGCCCCAGCATTTT. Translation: CASSSQGTHNQPQHF.

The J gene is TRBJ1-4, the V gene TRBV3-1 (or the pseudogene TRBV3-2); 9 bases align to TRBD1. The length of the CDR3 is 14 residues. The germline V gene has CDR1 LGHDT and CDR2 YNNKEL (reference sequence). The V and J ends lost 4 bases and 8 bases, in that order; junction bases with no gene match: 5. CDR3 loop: CASSPGQGNEKLFF. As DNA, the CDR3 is TGTGCCAGCAGCCCCGGACAGGGGAACGAAAAACTGTTTTTT.

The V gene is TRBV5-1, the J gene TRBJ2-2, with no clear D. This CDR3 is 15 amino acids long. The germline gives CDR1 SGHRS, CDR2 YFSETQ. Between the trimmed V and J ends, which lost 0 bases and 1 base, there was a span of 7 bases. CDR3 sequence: CASSLDPGNTGELFF. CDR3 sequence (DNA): TGCGCCAGCAGCTTGGATCCAGGGAACACCGGGGAGCTGTTTTTT.

This CDR3 reads CASSEAAAGGGDTQYF. The CDR3 bases are TGCGCCAGCAGTGAGGCGGCGGCGGGGGGGGGAGATACGCAGTATTTT. The V call is TRBV10-1, the J call TRBJ2-3, with TRBD2 identical over 9 bases. Per germline, CDR1 WNHNN and CDR2 SYGVQD (reference sequence). After removal of 2 bases from V and 5 bases from J, the junction contained 8 bases not matched to a gene. CDR3 length equals 16 residues.

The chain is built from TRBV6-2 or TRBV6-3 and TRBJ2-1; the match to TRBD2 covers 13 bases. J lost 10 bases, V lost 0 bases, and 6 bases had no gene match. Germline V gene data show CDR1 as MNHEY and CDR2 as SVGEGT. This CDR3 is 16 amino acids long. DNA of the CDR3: TGTGCCAGCAGTTACTCTGGACTAGCGGGAGTCGGGGAGCAGTTCTTC. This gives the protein CASSYSGLAGVGEQFF.

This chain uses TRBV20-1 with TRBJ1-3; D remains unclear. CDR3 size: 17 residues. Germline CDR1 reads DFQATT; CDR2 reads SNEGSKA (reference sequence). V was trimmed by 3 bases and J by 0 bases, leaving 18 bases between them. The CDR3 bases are TGCAGTGCTAGTGGTTCGGGTCTTCTCCCCTCTGGAAACACCATATATTTT. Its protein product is CSASGSGLLPSGNTIYF.

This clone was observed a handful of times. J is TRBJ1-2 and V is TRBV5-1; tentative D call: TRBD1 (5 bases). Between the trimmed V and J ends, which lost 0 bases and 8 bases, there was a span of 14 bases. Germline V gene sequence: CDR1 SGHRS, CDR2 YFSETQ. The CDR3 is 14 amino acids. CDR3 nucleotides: TGCGCCAGCAGCTTGGTTGGGGCGAGTGACGGCTACACCTTC. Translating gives CASSLVGASDGYTF.

The CDR3 sequence is CASSLWTLAGGPGEQYF. CDR3 bases: TGTGCCAGCAGTTTATGGACGCTAGCGGGAGGGCCGGGCGAGCAGTACTTC. The chain has TRBV28 and TRBJ2-7, with TRBD2 matching 12 bases. The germline gives CDR1 MDHEN, CDR2 SYDVKM. The CDR3 has 17 amino acids. V lost 0 bases to trimming and J lost 6 bases; unmatched junction nucleotides: 9.